The 23 T cell receptor beta chains below all came from one sample that was sequenced in a study of glioma-infiltrating T cells after dendritic cell vaccination. The protocol was immunoSEQ multiplex PCR, while the TCRdb copy is restricted to in-frame clones and leaves out a portion. The sample lists roughly 98,000 clones, just over 85% occurring once. The starting material was blood, obtained before dendritic cell vaccination. The receptor set was obtained from a human donor with glioblastoma.

The chain links TRBV5-1 to TRBJ2-7; TRBD1 aligns across 9 bases. Germline V CDR1 and CDR2: SGHRS, YFSETQ. The CDR3 is 16 amino acids. V was pared by 4 bases and J by 4 bases, with 12 bases of the junction left unmatched. This CDR3 is CASSDSGTGNNYEQYF. CDR3 DNA: TGCGCCAGCAGCGATTCCGGGACAGGGAATAATTACGAGCAGTACTTC.

The V gene is TRBV7-2, the J gene TRBJ2-7; the match to TRBD2 covers 16 bases. Germline lookup yields CDR1 SGHTA and CDR2 FQGNSA. The length of the CDR3 is 17 residues. Trimming took 5 bases from V and 4 from J; bases not matched to a gene: 8. Written as DNA, the CDR3 is TGTGCCAGCAGCCTCCGGGGGACTAGCGGGGGGGTATACGAGCAGTACTTC. This encodes CASSLRGTSGGVYEQYF.

The rearrangement uses TRBV28 and TRBJ2-3, with D maybe TRBD1 (7 bases). The CDR3 sequence is 14 residues long. V was shortened by 3 bases and J by 4 bases, with 11 bases between the two germline ends. Germline V gene sequence: CDR1 MDHEN, CDR2 SYDVKM. In DNA, the CDR3 is TGTGCCAGCAGTTTCGGCAGGGGGGCAGATACGCAGTATTTT. It yields the protein CASSFGRGADTQYF.

The chain carries TRBV6-1 and TRBJ2-7; TRBD1 agrees at 9 bases. CDR1 and CDR2 from the germline V gene are MNHNS and SASEGT. V dropped 4 bases and J dropped 4; count of bases not matched to a gene: 5. The CDR3 is 14 residues long. The chain's CDR3 is CASSAGQGGYEQYF. The CDR3 nucleotides read TGTGCCAGCAGTGCGGGACAGGGAGGGTACGAGCAGTACTTC.

The V gene is TRBV7-9, the J gene TRBJ2-5; 9 bases map to TRBD2. The V gene end was trimmed by 10 bases and the J gene end by 6 bases; junction bases not matched to a gene: 3. Germline V gene data show CDR1 as SEHNR and CDR2 as FQNEAQ (reference sequence). The CDR3 is 11 residues long. CDR3 DNA sequence: TGTGCCACGCGGGAGGGGAAGACCCAGTACTTC. This translates into CATREGKTQYF.

This rearrangement joins TRBV19 to TRBJ1-2; unclear D gene. V lost 0 bases to trimming and J lost 4 bases, with 9 bases between them. Germline V gives CDR1 LNHDA, CDR2 SQIVND (reference sequence). The CDR3 spans 14 residues. CDR3 amino acids: CASSIEYRRYGYTF. The CDR3 region has the DNA TGTGCCAGTAGTATAGAGTACAGACGCTATGGCTACACCTTC.

V usage is TRBV28 and J usage is TRBJ2-7; 11 bases fit TRBD2. V gave up 5 bases and J gave up 0 bases; unmatched junction bases: 3. The CDR3 spans 15 residues. Germline values: CDR1 MDHEN, CDR2 SYDVKM. The CDR3 region is CASSPGLAGSYEQYF. In DNA, the CDR3 is TGTGCCAGCAGTCCCGGACTAGCGGGCTCCTACGAGCAGTACTTC.

The gene calls are TRBV29-1 and TRBJ2-7, with a weak D call TRBD2 (6 bases). The CDR3 is 11 residues long. V was clipped by 7 bases and J by 3 bases, with 10 bases between them. Per the germline V gene, CDR1 is SQVTM and CDR2 is ANQGSEA. The CDR3 spells CSGLGDYEQYF. In DNA form, the CDR3 reads TGCAGCGGACTAGGGGACTACGAGCAGTACTTC.

This chain uses TRBV28 with TRBJ1-4; 7 bases map to TRBD1. The CDR3 extends over 14 amino acids. J was trimmed by 8 bases and V by 5 bases; bases with no gene match: 8. Germline CDR1 reads MDHEN; CDR2 reads SYDVKM. The CDR3 DNA follows: TGTGCCAGCAGTCCGAGACAGGGTTGGGAAAAACTGTTTTTT. Amino acids: CASSPRQGWEKLFF.

The rearrangement links TRBV27 to TRBJ2-5, with 14 bases identical to TRBD2. The CDR3 has 19 amino acids. The germline V gene encodes CDR1 MNHEY and CDR2 SMNVEV (reference sequence). J was trimmed by 1 base and V by 6 bases; bases with no gene match: 13. The CDR3 DNA is TGTGCCAGCAGCTCTTCCGGGACTAGCGGGAGAGGTAGCCAAGAGACCCAGTACTTC. This encodes CASSSSGTSGRGSQETQYF.

The V gene is TRBV7-8, the J gene TRBJ2-7; D might be TRBD2 (6 bases). The CDR3 runs to 13 residues. Trimming pared 2 bases from V and 9 bases from J, leaving 14 bases between. Per the germline V gene, CDR1 is SGHVS and CDR2 is FQNEAQ. The CDR3 sequence: CASSLSTLGGQYF. CDR3 bases: TGTGCCAGCAGCTTATCGACTTTGGGGGGGCAGTACTTC.

The chain employs TRBV5-1 and TRBJ2-6; tentative D call: TRBD2 (6 bases). From germline, CDR1 is SGHRS and CDR2 YFSETQ. The length of the CDR3 is 15 residues. V was shortened by 5 bases and J by 0 bases, with 9 bases between the two germline ends. The CDR3: CASRPGDSGANVLTF. CDR3 coding DNA: TGCGCCAGCAGACCGGGGGACTCTGGGGCCAACGTCCTGACTTTC.

The V and J genes are TRBV7-2 and TRBJ1-5; tentative D call: TRBD1 (5 bases). Trimming stripped 1 base from V and 7 bases from J, with 14 bases between. The CDR3 runs 15 residues. Germline loops: CDR1 SGHTA, CDR2 FQGNSA. CDR3 residues: CASSLDRGSEQPQHF. Written as DNA, the CDR3 is TGTGCCAGCAGCTTAGATCGGGGGAGTGAACAGCCCCAGCATTTT.

This chain's CDR3 is CASSPAGISTGANVLTF. CDR3 coding DNA: TGTGCCAGCTCACCGGCAGGCATAAGTACTGGGGCCAACGTCCTGACTTTC. This sequence joins TRBV18 and TRBJ2-6; no clear D. The CDR3 spans 17 residues. Germline V lookup: CDR1 KGHSH, CDR2 LQKENI. V was shortened by 3 bases and J by 2 bases, with 14 bases between the two germline ends.

The chain combines TRBV7-8 with TRBJ1-1; tentative D call: TRBD1 (5 bases). V dropped 2 bases and J dropped 0 bases, with 16 bases sitting between them. In germline, CDR1 is SGHVS, CDR2 FQNEAQ. CDR3 length: 17 residues. The CDR3, as DNA: TGTGCCAGCAGCTTATGGGGCCCAGGTCGGGTGAACACTGAAGCTTTCTTT. It encodes CASSLWGPGRVNTEAFF.

The chain's CDR3 is CASSLLLGQGNSPLHF. The CDR3 nucleotides read TGTGCCAGCAGTTTATTGTTGGGACAGGGCAACTCACCCCTCCACTTT. The gene calls are TRBV27 and TRBJ1-6; 9 bases are a match to TRBD1. The CDR3 loop spans 16 amino acids. The V and J ends lost 1 base and 10 bases, in that order; junction bases with no gene match: 8. Germline CDR1 reads MNHEY; CDR2 reads SMNVEV (reference sequence).

This clone was observed a few times. The chain recombines TRBV6-6 with TRBJ2-7; D may be TRBD1 (6 bases). The CDR3 consists of 14 residues. V lost 8 bases, J lost 3 bases, and 17 bases lay in between. CDR1 is MNHNY, CDR2 SVGAGI, per germline (reference sequence). CDR3 in DNA: TGTGCCAGCTCACAGGGTGGAGGTTACTACGAGCAGTACTTC. Translation gives CASSQGGGYYEQYF.

In its sample, this clone was seen a few times. J is TRBJ1-3 and V is TRBV6-1; D might be TRBD1 (5 bases). The CDR3 length is 11 residues. The germline V and J ends were trimmed by 3 bases and 11 bases, with 8 bases remaining between them. Germline-derived CDR1 and CDR2 are MNHNS and SASEGT. This CDR3 is CASSDPGSIYF. CDR3 bases: TGTGCCAGCAGTGATCCAGGGTCCATATATTTT.

The chain joins TRBV11-2 to TRBJ2-7; D is possibly TRBD2 (5 bases). V was pared by 5 bases and J by 4 bases, with 18 bases between. The CDR3 totals 15 residues. Looked up from germline, CDR1 is SGHAT and CDR2 is FQNNGV. This CDR3 reads CASSVTERAGYEQYF. CDR3 bases: TGTGCCAGCAGCGTGACTGAGAGGGCTGGGTACGAGCAGTACTTC. Variable domain in full (rest from reference TRBV11-2 and TRBJ2-7): EAGVAQSPRYKIIEKRQSVAFWCNPISGHATLYWYQQILGQGPKLLIQFQNNGVVDDSQLPKDRFSAERLKGVDSTLKIQPAKLEDSAVYLCASSVTERAGYEQYFGPGTRLTVT.

This clone was detected a few times. Here the CDR3 reads CASRRGLGDEKLFF. CDR3 in DNA: TGCGCCAGCAGAAGAGGGTTGGGCGATGAAAAACTGTTTTTT. The chain employs TRBV4-1 and TRBJ1-4; D gene ambiguous. Germline V gene sequence: CDR1 MGHRA, CDR2 YSYEKL. This CDR3 is 14 amino acids long. The V end lost 6 bases, the J end lost 6 bases, and 14 bases lay between the germline ends.

CDR3 loop: CASSLRQGYYEQYF. The CDR3 DNA reads TGTGCCAGTAGTCTCCGACAGGGTTACTACGAGCAGTACTTC. V and J are TRBV19 and TRBJ2-7; TRBD1 aligns across 7 bases. Germline V gives CDR1 LNHDA, CDR2 SQIVND (reference sequence). With 5 bases clipped from V and 3 bases from J, the junction kept 7 bases outside the gene matches. The CDR3 has 14 residues.

This clone was counted a single time. The chain joins TRBV7-9 to TRBJ2-7, with 7 bases matching TRBD1. The CDR3 runs to 16 residues. Per the germline V gene, CDR1 is SEHNR and CDR2 is FQNEAQ (reference sequence). V shed 4 bases and J 2 bases; nucleotides not matched to a gene: 11. The CDR3 protein is CASSSPGTEGPYEQYF. CDR3 DNA: TGTGCCAGCAGCTCCCCCGGGACAGAAGGTCCCTACGAGCAGTACTTC.

This chain connects TRBV10-3 to TRBJ2-7, with D perhaps matching TRBD1 (5 bases). The CDR3 covers 13 residues. CDR1 and CDR2 from the germline V gene are ENHRY and SYGVKD. Trimming stripped 6 bases from V and 4 bases from J, with 13 bases between. The CDR3 DNA is TGTGCCATCAGGGCGGACAACCCTTACGAGCAGTACTTC. Protein: CAIRADNPYEQYF.